This TCR beta chain was recovered during a study of T cells in Graves' hyperthyroidism and ophthalmopathy. Study at large: At initial diagnosis, before any treatment had begun, peripheral blood was obtained.

Patients were excluded for uncontrolled infection, other autoimmune disease, pregnancy or lactation. Comment on this clonotype: Antigen: not known.

Findings and limits, study-wide: Clonotypes that were expanded in thyroid above 0.001 mostly appeared in blood too.

TCR beta CDR3 region amplification was performed from RNA transcripts. A set of HTBI primers served as the primers for a first-round RT-PCR of the TCR CDR3. One entry per CDR3 protein results from TCRdb running MiXCR on the multiplex PCR reads. The sample holds approximately 260,000 distinct CDR3 sequences; about 16% are singletons and the top ten take roughly 31%. The sequenced sample consisted of blood. The TCR sequence derives from a woman aged 45-65 years with Graves' hyperthyroidism that later progressed to Graves' ophthalmopathy.

The CDR3 reads CASSAGFGNQPQHF. The CDR3 DNA sequence: TGTGCCAGTAGCGCAGGGTTTGGCAATCAGCCCCAGCATTTT. The V call is TRBV19, the J call TRBJ1-5; D possibly corresponds to TRBD1 (5 bases). V lost 6 bases to trimming and J lost 2 bases, with 11 bases between them. The CDR3 length is 14 residues. Germline V gene lookup returns CDR1 LNHDA and CDR2 SQIVND (reference sequence).